This entry lists 15 T cell receptor beta chains sequenced from one sample in a study of T cell responses to AZD1222 COVID-19 vaccine. This table comes from immunoSEQ multiplex PCR, and its TCRdb copy is limited to in-frame clones, with some not included. Here the sample spans approximately 77,000 clones, roughly nine tenths being singletons. Sequencing used peripheral blood, obtained 28 days after the second AZD1222 dose. The source of these receptors is an adult who received the AZD1222 COVID-19 vaccine.

V gene TRBV11-3 combines with J gene TRBJ2-7; D is unresolved. The germline gives CDR1 SGHNT, CDR2 YENEEA. The CDR3 length is 13 residues. The ends were cut back, 0 bases at V and 3 bases at J, with 6 bases in the middle. In DNA, the CDR3 is TGTGCCAGCAGCTTAGATTCACGCTACGAGCAGTACTTC. Translation gives CASSLDSRYEQYF.

V gene TRBV14 combines with J gene TRBJ2-7, with 11 bases identical to TRBD2. The CDR3 totals 16 residues. Losses at the gene ends were 5 bases for V and 3 bases for J; bases not matched to a gene: 9. CDR1 is SGHDN and CDR2 is FVKESK in the germline V gene. The CDR3: CASSGETSGTFYEQYF. CDR3 bases: TGTGCCAGCAGCGGAGAGACTAGCGGGACTTTCTACGAGCAGTACTTC.

The chain has TRBV2 and TRBJ1-5; D is undetermined. Trimming left V 4 bases short and J 7 bases short, with 14 bases between. The CDR3 is 14 residues long. Germline V gene data show CDR1 as SNHLY and CDR2 as FYNNEI. The CDR3 nucleotides are TGTGCCAGCAGTGTGCGCCGAGATCAGCAGCCCCAGCATTTT. Translation gives CASSVRRDQQPQHF. Filled out from reference TRBV2 and TRBJ1-5, the complete variable domain reads EPEVTQTPSHQVTQMGQEVILRCVPISNHLYFYWYRQILGQKVEFLVSFYNNEISEKSEIFDDQFSVERPDGSNFTLKIRSTKLEDSAMYFCASSVRRDQQPQHFGDGTRLSIL.

This chain uses TRBV5-1 with TRBJ2-5; TRBD1 or TRBD2 may be the D gene (5 bases each). Germline CDR1 and CDR2: SGHRS and YFSETQ. V was cut by 1 base and J by 4 bases, with 14 bases left in between. The CDR3 has 15 residues. Written as DNA, the CDR3 is TGCGCCAGCAGCTTGAGCAGGGACGGGGCAGAGACCCAGTACTTC. It translates to CASSLSRDGAETQYF.

The chain recombines TRBV5-1 with TRBJ2-3; 12 bases fit TRBD2. CDR1 and CDR2 (germline): SGHRS, YFSETQ. The J segment lost 5 bases and the V segment lost 0 bases, leaving 4 bases of the junction unmatched. CDR3 length: 16 residues. This CDR3 reads CASSLGLAGVVDTQYF. Here the CDR3 DNA reads TGCGCCAGCAGCTTGGGACTAGCGGGAGTGGTAGATACGCAGTATTTT.

This chain connects TRBV10-2 to TRBJ1-2; D is perhaps TRBD1 (5 bases). Trimming shortened V by 9 bases and J by 1 base, and 15 bases separated the two germline ends. CDR1 WSHSY and CDR2 SAAADI come from the germline V gene. The CDR3 totals 14 residues. In nucleotides, the CDR3 is TGCGCCAGTGCCTCAGGACACTTTAACTATGGCTACACCTTC. It yields the protein CASASGHFNYGYTF.

The chain couples TRBV19 to TRBJ2-1; D perhaps matches TRBD1 (5 bases). Trimming removed 6 bases at V and 8 bases at J, with 23 bases between. There are 16 residues in the CDR3. Germline V gives CDR1 LNHDA, CDR2 SQIVND (reference sequence). CDR3 residues: CASRFTARGTAHEQFF. The CDR3 DNA follows: TGTGCCAGTAGGTTCACGGCAAGGGGAACCGCACATGAGCAGTTCTTC.

The genes are TRBV7-9 and TRBJ1-2; D remains unclear. Germline CDR1 SEHNR, CDR2 FQNEAQ (reference sequence). Trimming took 1 base from V and 1 from J, leaving 7 bases between them. CDR3 length: 14 residues. The CDR3 nucleotides read TGTGCCAGCAGCTTAGGAACCCTTAACTATGGCTACACCTTC. Translating it yields CASSLGTLNYGYTF.

This clone is a singleton in its sample. The chain links TRBV7-2 to TRBJ2-1, with D maybe TRBD2 (5 bases). There are 15 residues in the CDR3. The germline V gene encodes CDR1 SGHTA and CDR2 FQGNSA. Trimming cost V 5 bases and J 3 bases, with 14 bases left between them. CDR3 loop: CASSREVEVYNEQFF. The CDR3 DNA sequence: TGTGCCAGCAGCCGCGAAGTGGAGGTCTACAATGAGCAGTTCTTC.

The chain is built from TRBV19 and TRBJ1-2; 12 bases are shared with TRBD1. Trimming removed 8 bases from V and 5 bases from J; junction bases left unmatched: 9. The CDR3 has 15 amino acids. CDR1 is LNHDA and CDR2 is SQIVND in the germline V gene (reference sequence). CDR3 amino acids: CASSTPGQGAYGYTF. CDR3 DNA: TGTGCCAGTTCAACCCCGGGACAGGGGGCGTATGGCTACACCTTC.

The J gene is TRBJ1-1, the V gene TRBV19, with no clear D. The ends were cut back, 6 bases at V and 1 base at J, with 12 bases in the middle. Germline-derived CDR1 and CDR2 are LNHDA and SQIVND (reference sequence). This CDR3 comprises 14 residues. The CDR3 coding sequence is TGTGCCAGTAGCCAGAAAGGAGGGAACACTGAAGCTTTCTTT. Its protein product is CASSQKGGNTEAFF.

The chain couples TRBV11-2 to TRBJ1-2, with 8 nucleotides matching TRBD1. This CDR3 contains 14 residues. The germline CDR1 and CDR2 sequences are SGHAT and FQNNGV. Trimming at V came to 3 bases and at J to 6 bases, leaving 6 bases not matched to a gene. The CDR3 loop reads CASSFAQGAHGYTF. The DNA for the CDR3 is TGTGCCAGCAGCTTTGCGCAGGGGGCGCATGGCTACACCTTC. Supplemented by reference TRBV11-2 and TRBJ1-2, the full variable domain reads EAGVAQSPRYKIIEKRQSVAFWCNPISGHATLYWYQQILGQGPKLLIQFQNNGVVDDSQLPKDRFSAERLKGVDSTLKIQPAKLEDSAVYLCASSFAQGAHGYTFGSGTRLTVV.

The genes are TRBV25-1 and TRBJ1-4, with D unclear. Trimming removed 4 bases at V and 6 bases at J, with 21 bases between. Looked up from germline, CDR1 is MGHDK and CDR2 is SYGVNS. The CDR3 extends over 17 amino acids. This chain's CDR3 is CASSGPAYGVVDEKLFF. The CDR3 DNA reads TGTGCCAGCAGTGGGCCGGCCTACGGGGTGGTTGATGAAAAACTGTTTTTT. The full variable domain, its missing parts supplied by reference TRBV25-1 and TRBJ1-4, is EADIYQTPRYLVIGTGKKITLECSQTMGHDKMYWYQQDPGMELHLIHYSYGVNSTEKGDLSSESTVSRIRTEHFPLTLESARPSHTSQYLCASSGPAYGVVDEKLFFGSGTQLSVL.

The gene calls are TRBV7-8 and TRBJ1-2; tentative D call: TRBD1 (6 bases). The CDR3 has 17 residues. Germline loops: CDR1 SGHVS, CDR2 FQNEAQ. V lost 7 bases and J lost 6, with 27 bases in between. CDR3 nucleotide sequence: TGTGCCAGCACGCCAGAACAGGGTCGTAGGGATTGGAATGGCTACACCTTC. Amino acid sequence: CASTPEQGRRDWNGYTF.

The chain combines TRBV7-9 with TRBJ2-1; D unresolved. Looked up from germline, CDR1 is SEHNR and CDR2 is FQNEAQ (reference sequence). V was clipped by 2 bases and J by 9 bases, with 5 bases between them. The CDR3 contains 11 residues. The CDR3 is CASSLSGEQFF. In DNA, the CDR3 is TGTGCCAGCAGCTTATCGGGTGAGCAGTTCTTC.